This T cell receptor (beta chain) appears in the sequencing data of a study of T cells in Graves' hyperthyroidism and ophthalmopathy. Study-level points and caveats: In simple terms, a model built on 13 V-J features told ophthalmopathy apart from stable hyperthyroidism.

Amplified TCR beta CDR3 regions came from RNA transcripts. The TCR CDR3 first-round RT-PCR relied on the HTBI primer set. TCRdb re-called the multiplex PCR reads with MiXCR, one entry per CDR3 protein. The table lists around 600,000 distinct CDR3 sequences, about 14% of them singletons. There are many counts of this clonotype. Its matching antigen is unknown. Disease duration was under 3 months in the ophthalmopathy patients, who also had a Clinical Activity Score of at least 3 and a NOSPECS grade of at least 4. Patients having uncontrolled infection, another autoimmune disease, pregnancy or lactation were not included. Fresh peripheral blood, 10 ml, was the source of the PBMCs. CDR1 SGHRS and CDR2 YFSETQ come from the germline V gene. The CDR3 is 15 amino acids. Losses at the gene ends were 3 bases for V and 0 bases for J; bases not matched to a gene: 6.

The sequence was obtained from a woman between 45 and 60 years old with Graves' ophthalmopathy. The sample comprised blood. The chain combines TRBV5-1 with TRBJ2-7; 7 bases line up with TRBD1. DNA for the CDR3: TGCGCCAGCAGCTCCGGGACAGTTTACTCCTACGAGCAGTACTTC. Its protein is CASSSGTVYSYEQYF.